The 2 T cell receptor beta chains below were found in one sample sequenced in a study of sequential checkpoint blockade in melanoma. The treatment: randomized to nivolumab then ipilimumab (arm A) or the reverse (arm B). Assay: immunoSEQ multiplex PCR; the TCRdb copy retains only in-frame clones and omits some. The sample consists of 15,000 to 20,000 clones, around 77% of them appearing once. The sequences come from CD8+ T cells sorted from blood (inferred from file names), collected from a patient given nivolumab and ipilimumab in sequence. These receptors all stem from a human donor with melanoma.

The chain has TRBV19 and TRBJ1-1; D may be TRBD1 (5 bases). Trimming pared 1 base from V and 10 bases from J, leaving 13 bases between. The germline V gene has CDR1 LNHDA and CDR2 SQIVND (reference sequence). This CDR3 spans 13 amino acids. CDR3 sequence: CASSIGGWDLAFF. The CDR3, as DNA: TGTGCCAGTAGTATAGGGGGATGGGACTTAGCTTTCTTT.

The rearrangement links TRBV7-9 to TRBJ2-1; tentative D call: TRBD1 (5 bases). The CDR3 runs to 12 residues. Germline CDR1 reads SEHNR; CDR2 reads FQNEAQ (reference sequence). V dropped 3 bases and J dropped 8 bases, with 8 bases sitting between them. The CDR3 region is CASSFRVYEQFF. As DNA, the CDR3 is TGTGCCAGCAGCTTCAGGGTCTATGAGCAGTTCTTC.